This T cell receptor (beta chain) was retrieved from a study of CD8 T cells in ankylosing spondylitis. The study, taken as a whole, reports: Ankylosing spondylitis blood appeared to be characterized by a TCR beta motif of under 10 highly homologous variants. Reportedly, significant enrichment of disease-linked clones occurred in matched ankylosing spondylitis synovial fluid.

This CDR3 region has 15 residues. V was clipped by 4 bases and J by 0 bases, with 13 bases between them. Looked up from germline, CDR1 is SQVTM and CDR2 is ANQGSEA. Concerning this clonotype itself: Its target is not known.

The TCR beta libraries were generated through quantitative 5'-RACE incorporating molecular barcodes. TCRdb re-analysed the 5' RACE reads in MiXCR, keeping a single row per CDR3 protein. Here the sample spans about 540,000 distinct CDR3 sequences, over 9.5% being singletons. The chain couples TRBV29-1 to TRBJ1-3; D gene ambiguous. The sequencing input was blood, either unsorted or a sorted T cell fraction (not recorded which). The TCR sequence derives from a male donor with ankylosing spondylitis. Here the CDR3 reads CSVVPGPSSGNTIYF. DNA of the CDR3: TGCAGCGTTGTCCCTGGTCCTTCCTCTGGAAACACCATATATTTT.